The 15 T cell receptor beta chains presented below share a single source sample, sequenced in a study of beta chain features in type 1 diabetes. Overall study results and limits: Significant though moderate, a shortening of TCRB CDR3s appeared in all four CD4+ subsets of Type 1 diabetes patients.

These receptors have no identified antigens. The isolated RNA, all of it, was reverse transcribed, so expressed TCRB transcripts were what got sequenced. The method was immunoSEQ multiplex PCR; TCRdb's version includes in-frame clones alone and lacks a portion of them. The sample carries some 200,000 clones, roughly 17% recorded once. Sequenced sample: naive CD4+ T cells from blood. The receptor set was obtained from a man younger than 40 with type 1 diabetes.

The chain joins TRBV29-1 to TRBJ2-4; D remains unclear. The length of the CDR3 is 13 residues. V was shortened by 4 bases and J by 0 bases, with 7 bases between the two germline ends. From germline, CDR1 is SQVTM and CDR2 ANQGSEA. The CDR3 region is CSVAPSAKNIQYF. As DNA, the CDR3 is TGCAGCGTTGCGCCGTCAGCCAAAAACATTCAGTACTTC.

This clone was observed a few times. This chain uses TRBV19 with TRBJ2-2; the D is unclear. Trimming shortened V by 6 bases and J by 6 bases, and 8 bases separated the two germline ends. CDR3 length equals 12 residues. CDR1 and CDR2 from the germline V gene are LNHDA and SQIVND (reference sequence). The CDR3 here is CASRTGAGELFF. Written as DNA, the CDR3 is TGTGCCAGTAGGACTGGGGCCGGGGAGCTGTTTTTT.

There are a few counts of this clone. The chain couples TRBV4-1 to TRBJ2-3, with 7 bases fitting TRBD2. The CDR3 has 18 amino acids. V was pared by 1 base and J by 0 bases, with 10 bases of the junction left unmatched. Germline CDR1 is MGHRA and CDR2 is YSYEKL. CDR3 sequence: CASSQVLPRAGSTDTQYF. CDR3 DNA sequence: TGCGCCAGCAGCCAAGTTCTACCCCGAGCGGGAAGCACAGATACGCAGTATTTT.

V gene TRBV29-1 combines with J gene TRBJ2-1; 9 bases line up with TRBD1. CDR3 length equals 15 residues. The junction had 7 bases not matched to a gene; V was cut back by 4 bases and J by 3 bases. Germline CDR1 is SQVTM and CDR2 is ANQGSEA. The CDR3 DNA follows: TGCAGCGTTGCCGAAAGGACAGGGGTCTACAATGAGCAGTTCTTC. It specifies CSVAERTGVYNEQFF.

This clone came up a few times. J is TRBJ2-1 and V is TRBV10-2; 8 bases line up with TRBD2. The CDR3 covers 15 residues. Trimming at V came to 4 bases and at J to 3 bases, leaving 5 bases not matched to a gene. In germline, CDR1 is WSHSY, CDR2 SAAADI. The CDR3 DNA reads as TGCGCCAGCAGTGGGGACGGGACTAGCTACAATGAGCAGTTCTTC. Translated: CASSGDGTSYNEQFF.

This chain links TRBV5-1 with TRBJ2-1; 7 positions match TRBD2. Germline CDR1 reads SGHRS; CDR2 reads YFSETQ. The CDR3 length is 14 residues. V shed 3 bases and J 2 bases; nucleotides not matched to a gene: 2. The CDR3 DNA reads TGCGCCAGCAGCTCCCTAGCGGCCTACAATGAGCAGTTCTTC. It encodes CASSSLAAYNEQFF.

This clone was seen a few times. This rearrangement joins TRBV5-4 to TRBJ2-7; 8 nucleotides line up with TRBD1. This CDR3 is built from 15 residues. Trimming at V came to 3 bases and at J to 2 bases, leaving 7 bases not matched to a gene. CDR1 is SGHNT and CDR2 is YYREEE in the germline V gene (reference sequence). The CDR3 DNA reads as TGTGCCAGCAGCTACACCGTGACAGGGGCCTACGAGCAGTACTTC. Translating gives CASSYTVTGAYEQYF.

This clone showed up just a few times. CDR3 protein: CAQAAEDNEQFF. The CDR3 DNA sequence: TGTGCCCAGGCGGCGGAGGACAATGAGCAGTTCTTC. The chain has TRBV7-2 and TRBJ2-1; perhaps TRBD2 as D (5 bases). Trimming left V 11 bases short and J 5 bases short, with 13 bases between. CDR1 is SGHTA and CDR2 is FQGNSA in the germline V gene. The CDR3 loop spans 12 amino acids.

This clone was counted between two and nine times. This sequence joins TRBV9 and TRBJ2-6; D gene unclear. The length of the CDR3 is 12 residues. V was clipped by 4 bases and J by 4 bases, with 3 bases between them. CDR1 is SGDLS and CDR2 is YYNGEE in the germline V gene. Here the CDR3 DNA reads TGTGCCAGCAGCCTCGGGGCCAACGTCCTGACTTTC. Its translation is CASSLGANVLTF.

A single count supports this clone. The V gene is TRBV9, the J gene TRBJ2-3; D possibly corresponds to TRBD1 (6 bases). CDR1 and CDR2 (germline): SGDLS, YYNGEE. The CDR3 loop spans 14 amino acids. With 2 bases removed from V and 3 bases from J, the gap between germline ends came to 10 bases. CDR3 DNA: TGTGCCAGCAGCGTGACAGGAAATACAGATACGCAGTATTTT. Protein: CASSVTGNTDTQYF.

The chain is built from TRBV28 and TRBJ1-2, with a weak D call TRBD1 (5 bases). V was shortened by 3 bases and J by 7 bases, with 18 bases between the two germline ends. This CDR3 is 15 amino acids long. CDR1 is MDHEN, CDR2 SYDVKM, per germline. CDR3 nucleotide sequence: TGTGCCAGCAGTTTGGATCAAGACAGATACACTGGCTACACCTTC. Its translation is CASSLDQDRYTGYTF.

The CDR3 protein is CASSHETGGLAEAFF. In nucleotides, the CDR3 is TGCGCCAGCAGCCACGAGACAGGCGGCCTCGCTGAAGCTTTCTTT. The chain links TRBV4-3 to TRBJ1-1; D might be TRBD1 (6 bases). The CDR3 contains 15 residues. Germline CDR1 LGHNA, CDR2 YSLEER. Between the trimmed V and J ends, which lost 3 bases and 6 bases, there was a span of 17 bases.

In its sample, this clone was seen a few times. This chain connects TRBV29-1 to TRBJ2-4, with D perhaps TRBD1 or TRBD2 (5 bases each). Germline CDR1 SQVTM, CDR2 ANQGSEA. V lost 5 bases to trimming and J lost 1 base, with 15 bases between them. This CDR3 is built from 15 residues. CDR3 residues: CSVMRGVGAKNIQYF. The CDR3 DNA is TGCAGCGTTATGAGGGGCGTTGGGGCCAAAAACATTCAGTACTTC.

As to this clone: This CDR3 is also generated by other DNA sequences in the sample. The CDR3 DNA is TGCAGCGTTGACCAGGGGGAGGATACGCAGTATTTT. This translates into CSVDQGEDTQYF. J is TRBJ2-3 and V is TRBV29-1, with 7 nucleotides matching TRBD1. The length of the CDR3 is 12 residues. Trimming cost V 3 bases and J 6 bases; bases outside gene matches: 3. Per germline, CDR1 SQVTM and CDR2 ANQGSEA.

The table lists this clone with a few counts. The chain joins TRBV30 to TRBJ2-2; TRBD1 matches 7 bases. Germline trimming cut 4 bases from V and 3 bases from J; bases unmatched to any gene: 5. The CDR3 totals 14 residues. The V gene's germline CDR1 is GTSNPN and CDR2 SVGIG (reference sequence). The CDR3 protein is CAWMARGYTGELFF. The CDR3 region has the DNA TGTGCCTGGATGGCCAGGGGGTACACCGGGGAGCTGTTTTTT.